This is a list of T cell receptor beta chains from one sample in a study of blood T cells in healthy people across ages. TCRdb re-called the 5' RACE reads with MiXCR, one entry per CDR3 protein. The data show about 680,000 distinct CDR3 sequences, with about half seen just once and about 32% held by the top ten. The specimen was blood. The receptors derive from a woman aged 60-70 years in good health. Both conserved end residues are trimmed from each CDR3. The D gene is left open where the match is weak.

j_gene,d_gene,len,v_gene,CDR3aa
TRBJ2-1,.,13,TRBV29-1,SVEDLAAFYNEQF
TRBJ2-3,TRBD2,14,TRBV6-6,ASSLPSGRSTDTQY
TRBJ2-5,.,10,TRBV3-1,ASSHRARDQY
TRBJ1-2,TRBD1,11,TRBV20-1,SPGTGSNYGYT
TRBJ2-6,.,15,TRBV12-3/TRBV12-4,ASSPQRPGSGANVLT
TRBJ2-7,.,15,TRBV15,ATSRGARRGRASEQY
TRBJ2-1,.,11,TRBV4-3,ASKASSNNEQF
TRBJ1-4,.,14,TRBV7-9,ASSQEPRITNEKLF
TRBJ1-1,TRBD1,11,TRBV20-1,SANRGMNTEAF
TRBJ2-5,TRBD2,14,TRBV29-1,SVEPSGRRYQETQY
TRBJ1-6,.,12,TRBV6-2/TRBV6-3,ASNLRGGGSPLH
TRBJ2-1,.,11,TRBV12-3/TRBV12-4,ASSFSSDNEQF
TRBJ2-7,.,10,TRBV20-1,SARDPSYEQY
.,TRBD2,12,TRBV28,ASRSGSLVYEQY
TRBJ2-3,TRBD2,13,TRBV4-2,ASSQGSGSDNSQY
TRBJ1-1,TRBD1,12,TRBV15,ATKTGNLNTEAF
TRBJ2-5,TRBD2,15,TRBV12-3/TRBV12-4,ASSLGTSGRAGETQY
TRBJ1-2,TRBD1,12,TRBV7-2,ASSFQGATYGYT
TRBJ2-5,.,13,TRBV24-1,ATSDSFTGEETQY
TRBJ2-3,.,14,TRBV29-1,SVVLVYTASTDTQY
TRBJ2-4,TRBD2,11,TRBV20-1,SASSGSLEEQY
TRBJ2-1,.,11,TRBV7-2,ASSSAPRQEQF
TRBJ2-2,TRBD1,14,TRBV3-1,ASSRMGQANTGELF